A single sample gave rise to the 25 T cell receptor beta chains below, sequenced in a study of shared clonotypes between healthy human individuals. It was CD45RO-negative cells, positively selected for CCR7, that made up naive CD8 cells, with terminally differentiated effector memory CD45RA+ cells excluded. Sequenced by immunoSEQ multiplex PCR; TCRdb stores in-frame clones only, minus some. The table shows hundreds of thousands of clones, with approximately 96% occurring only once. Sequenced: naive CD8+ T cells sorted from blood. The receptor set was obtained from a young woman in good health.

The chain uses TRBV2 and TRBJ1-3; possibly TRBD1 for D (6 bases). The CDR3 is made up of 16 amino acids. Germline CDR1 and CDR2: SNHLY and FYNNEI. Trimming pared 3 bases from V and 2 bases from J, leaving 14 bases between. The CDR3 sequence: CASSDAGEGTGNTIYF. CDR3 nucleotide sequence: TGTGCCAGCAGTGATGCAGGGGAAGGTACTGGAAACACCATATATTTT.

The chain carries TRBV29-1 and TRBJ2-1; TRBD1 aligns across 7 bases. The junction had 10 bases not matched to a gene; V was cut back by 7 bases and J by 10 bases. The CDR3 is made up of 12 amino acids. CDR1 and CDR2 from the germline V gene are SQVTM and ANQGSEA. CDR3 residues: CSAPTGLWEQFF. CDR3 in DNA: TGCAGCGCTCCGACAGGGCTCTGGGAGCAGTTCTTC.

V usage is TRBV28 and J usage is TRBJ2-2, with D tentatively TRBD1 (5 bases). Trimming removed 7 bases at V and 2 bases at J, with 14 bases between. Germline CDR1 MDHEN, CDR2 SYDVKM. This CDR3 has 15 amino acids. As DNA, the CDR3 is TGTGCCAGCATCTACAAGGGGCCTAACACCGGGGAGCTGTTTTTT. It encodes CASIYKGPNTGELFF.

V usage is TRBV5-1 and J usage is TRBJ2-7; D may match TRBD1 or TRBD2 (5 bases each). Germline assignment: CDR1 SGHRS and CDR2 YFSETQ. V was cut by 0 bases and J by 0 bases, with 10 bases left in between. This CDR3 is built from 15 residues. CDR3 protein: CASSLGAGSSYEQYF. The CDR3 DNA is TGCGCCAGCAGCTTGGGGGCAGGGAGCTCCTACGAGCAGTACTTC.

The CDR3 region has the DNA TGTGCCAGCAACGTCGGGACCTTTCCAGAGACCCAGTACTTC. Protein: CASNVGTFPETQYF. The V gene is TRBV28, the J gene TRBJ2-5; D is tentatively TRBD1 or TRBD2 (5 bases each). V shed 7 bases and J shed 4 bases, with 16 bases lying between them. This CDR3 is built from 14 residues. The germline gives CDR1 MDHEN, CDR2 SYDVKM.

This clone was detected a few times. This chain joins TRBV4-1 and TRBJ1-1, with D possibly being TRBD1 (6 bases). The CDR3 extends over 14 amino acids. V was clipped by 4 bases and J by 4 bases, with 13 bases between them. The germline V gene encodes CDR1 MGHRA and CDR2 YSYEKL. Written as DNA, the CDR3 is TGCGCCAGCAGCCTACGAACAGGGAGCACTGAAGCTTTCTTT. It is translated as CASSLRTGSTEAFF.

Here the CDR3 reads CASSESAGTTYEQYF. The CDR3, as DNA: TGTGCCAGCAGTGAATCAGCGGGTACGACCTACGAGCAGTACTTC. The V gene is TRBV2, the J gene TRBJ2-7; the D gene is possibly TRBD2 (6 bases). CDR1 and CDR2 from the germline V gene are SNHLY and FYNNEI. The CDR3 runs to 15 residues. V gave up 2 bases and J gave up 2 bases, with 13 bases separating them. The entire variable domain, with the rest obtained from reference TRBV2 and TRBJ2-7, is as follows: EPEVTQTPSHQVTQMGQEVILRCVPISNHLYFYWYRQILGQKVEFLVSFYNNEISEKSEIFDDQFSVERPDGSNFTLKIRSTKLEDSAMYFCASSESAGTTYEQYFGPGTRLTVT.

The chain joins TRBV30 to TRBJ2-1; possible D gene TRBD1, 6 bases. V was shortened by 4 bases and J by 3 bases, with 7 bases between the two germline ends. The CDR3 is 12 amino acids. From germline, CDR1 is GTSNPN and CDR2 SVGIG (reference sequence). In nucleotides, the CDR3 is TGTGCCTGGACAGGGGACTACAATGAGCAGTTCTTC. It translates to CAWTGDYNEQFF.

The chain joins TRBV28 to TRBJ2-1, with D possibly matching TRBD1 (6 bases). This CDR3 has 11 amino acids. Trimming pared 6 bases from V and 9 bases from J, leaving 9 bases between. Germline V gene sequence: CDR1 MDHEN, CDR2 SYDVKM. The chain's CDR3 is CASSTGREQFF. The CDR3 region has the DNA TGTGCCAGCAGCACAGGGCGTGAGCAGTTCTTC.

The rearrangement links TRBV7-9 to TRBJ2-7; TRBD1 is a possible D gene (6 bases). The CDR3 length is 13 residues. V lost 4 bases and J 4 bases, leaving 11 bases between the germline ends. The germline V gene encodes CDR1 SEHNR and CDR2 FQNEAQ (reference sequence). The CDR3 sequence: CASSSRDTYEQYF. As DNA, the CDR3 is TGTGCCAGCAGCTCTCGGGACACTTACGAGCAGTACTTC. Variable domain in full (rest from reference TRBV7-9 and TRBJ2-7): DTGVSQNPRHKITKRGQNVTFRCDPISEHNRLYWYRQTLGQGPEFLTYFQNEAQLEKSRLLSDRFSAERPKGSFSTLEIQRTEQGDSAMYLCASSSRDTYEQYFGPGTRLTVT.

J is TRBJ2-7 and V is TRBV6-1; D might be TRBD1 (7 bases). The CDR3 is made up of 15 amino acids. Trimming cost V 1 base and J 3 bases, with 13 bases left between them. Germline lookup yields CDR1 MNHNS and CDR2 SASEGT. CDR3 amino acids: CASSEVGQGGYEQYF. The CDR3 nucleotides read TGTGCCAGCAGTGAAGTAGGCCAGGGGGGCTACGAGCAGTACTTC.

The chain recombines TRBV28 with TRBJ2-5; D perhaps matches TRBD2 (6 bases). Germline CDR1 reads MDHEN; CDR2 reads SYDVKM. CDR3 length equals 14 residues. Deletions cut 7 bases from V and 0 bases from J, with 12 bases between. CDR3 in amino acids: CASTPASDQETQYF. In DNA, the CDR3 is TGTGCCAGCACCCCAGCTAGCGACCAAGAGACCCAGTACTTC.

This chain joins TRBV11-3 and TRBJ1-1, with D unclear. Germline loops: CDR1 SGHNT, CDR2 YENEEA. The V and J ends lost 0 bases and 2 bases respectively, with 4 bases between them. This CDR3 is built from 13 residues. The CDR3 here is CASSLDFNTEAFF. In DNA, the CDR3 is TGTGCCAGCAGCTTAGACTTTAACACTGAAGCTTTCTTT.

This chain joins TRBV27 and TRBJ2-7; TRBD1 matches 7 bases. The V segment lost 4 bases and the J segment 6 bases; nucleotides outside the gene matches: 6. Germline V gene data show CDR1 as MNHEY and CDR2 as SMNVEV (reference sequence). This CDR3 comprises 13 residues. The CDR3 DNA reads as TGTGCCAGCAGTTGGGACAGTGCCTCCGAGCAGTACTTC. As protein: CASSWDSASEQYF.

The rearrangement links TRBV6-6 to TRBJ1-5, with unresolved D. CDR1 MNHNY and CDR2 SVGAGI come from the germline V gene (reference sequence). The CDR3 covers 15 residues. Deletions cut 3 bases from V and 2 bases from J, with 11 bases between. CDR3: CASSYSLDGNQPQHF. The CDR3 bases are TGTGCCAGCAGTTATTCCCTAGATGGCAATCAGCCCCAGCATTTT.

A single count supports this clone. The chain joins TRBV5-5 to TRBJ2-1; D may be TRBD2 (7 bases). There are 13 residues in the CDR3. CDR1 SGHKS and CDR2 YYEKEE come from the germline V gene (reference sequence). V lost 4 bases to trimming and J lost 10 bases, with 15 bases between them. The DNA for the CDR3 is TGTGCCAGCAGCCCCACGTGGGGGGGCGAGCAGTTCTTC. It encodes CASSPTWGGEQFF.

V is TRBV11-2 and J is TRBJ2-1; no clear D. The CDR3 consists of 15 residues. CDR1 and CDR2 (germline): SGHAT, FQNNGV. The V and J ends lost 1 base and 4 bases respectively, with 11 bases between them. DNA for the CDR3: TGTGCCAGCAGCTTAGTGAGGAGCACGTACAATGAGCAGTTCTTC. As protein: CASSLVRSTYNEQFF.

This chain links TRBV27 with TRBJ1-5; D gene ambiguous. Germline lookup yields CDR1 MNHEY and CDR2 SMNVEV (reference sequence). The CDR3 length is 15 residues. V was trimmed by 5 bases and J by 0 bases, leaving 11 bases between them. In DNA, the CDR3 is TGTGCCAGCAGTCACACGGACGCTAGCAATCAGCCCCAGCATTTT. Its translation: CASSHTDASNQPQHF.

The J gene is TRBJ2-7, the V gene TRBV4-1; D not certain. CDR1 is MGHRA, CDR2 YSYEKL, per germline. The V end lost 1 base, the J end lost 1 base, and 8 bases lay between the germline ends. This CDR3 spans 14 amino acids. The CDR3: CASSQVAVSYEQYF. CDR3 nucleotides: TGCGCCAGCAGCCAAGTTGCAGTTTCCTACGAGCAGTACTTC.

V and J are TRBV28 and TRBJ1-1; 7 bases map to TRBD1. V trimming: 3 bases; J trimming: 4 bases; junction bases outside the gene matches: 2. The CDR3 sequence is 13 residues long. Looked up from germline, CDR1 is MDHEN and CDR2 is SYDVKM. The CDR3, as DNA: TGTGCCAGCAGTTTTACAGGGGCCACTGAAGCTTTCTTT. This gives the protein CASSFTGATEAFF.

The chain joins TRBV2 to TRBJ1-3; no reliable D call. The CDR3 has 15 residues. Germline assignment: CDR1 SNHLY and CDR2 FYNNEI. Trimming stripped 2 bases from V and 0 bases from J, with 8 bases between. The CDR3, as DNA: TGTGCCAGCAGTGAACACGGCGCCTCTGGAAACACCATATATTTT. Residues: CASSEHGASGNTIYF. The full variable domain, in which reference TRBV2 and TRBJ1-3 provide the parts outside the CDR3, is EPEVTQTPSHQVTQMGQEVILRCVPISNHLYFYWYRQILGQKVEFLVSFYNNEISEKSEIFDDQFSVERPDGSNFTLKIRSTKLEDSAMYFCASSEHGASGNTIYFGEGSWLTVV.

The chain links TRBV27 to TRBJ2-2; 9 bases map to TRBD1. The CDR3 consists of 15 residues. Germline V gives CDR1 MNHEY, CDR2 SMNVEV (reference sequence). J gave up 6 bases and V 4 bases, and 6 bases lay outside the gene matches. This chain's CDR3 is CASSSGDRVSGELFF. CDR3 nucleotides: TGTGCCAGCAGTTCCGGGGACAGGGTTTCCGGGGAGCTGTTTTTT.

The V gene is TRBV4-1, the J gene TRBJ2-3; 11 bases align to TRBD1. Per the germline V gene, CDR1 is MGHRA and CDR2 is YSYEKL. This CDR3 contains 19 residues. J gave up 4 bases and V 3 bases, and 15 bases lay outside the gene matches. CDR3 sequence: CASSHGNRAGTGGADTQYF. The CDR3 DNA follows: TGCGCCAGCAGCCATGGAAATAGGGCCGGGACAGGGGGAGCAGATACGCAGTATTTT.

The CDR3 coding sequence is TGTGCCAGCTATCAGGGAGGGAGGATTAATGAAAAACTGTTTTTT. Amino acid sequence: CASYQGGRINEKLFF. The chain couples TRBV6-6 to TRBJ1-4, with D possibly TRBD1 on 5 matching bases. V gave up 8 bases and J gave up 4 bases, with 17 bases separating them. CDR3 length: 15 amino acids. Germline CDR1 reads MNHNY; CDR2 reads SVGAGI (reference sequence).

The rearrangement joins TRBV6-6 to TRBJ2-4, with D possibly matching TRBD2 (6 bases). The CDR3 is 15 amino acids. The germline V and J ends were trimmed by 3 bases and 7 bases, with 16 bases remaining between them. Germline V gives CDR1 MNHNY, CDR2 SVGAGI (reference sequence). In nucleotides, the CDR3 is TGTGCCAGCAGTTATACTAGCTTGGGGATGAACATTCAGTACTTC. This gives the protein CASSYTSLGMNIQYF.